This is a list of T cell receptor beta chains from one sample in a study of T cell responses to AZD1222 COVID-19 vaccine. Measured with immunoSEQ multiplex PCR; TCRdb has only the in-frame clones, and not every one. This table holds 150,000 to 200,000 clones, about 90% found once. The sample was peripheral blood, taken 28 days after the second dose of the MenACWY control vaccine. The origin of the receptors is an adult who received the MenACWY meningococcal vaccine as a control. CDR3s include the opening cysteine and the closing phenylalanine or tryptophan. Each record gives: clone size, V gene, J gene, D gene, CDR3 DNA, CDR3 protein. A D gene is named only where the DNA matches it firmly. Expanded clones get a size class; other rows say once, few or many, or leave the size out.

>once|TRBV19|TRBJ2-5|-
TGTGCCAGTAGGGGGACTGAGACCCAGTACTTC
CASRGTETQYF
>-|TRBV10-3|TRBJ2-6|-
TGTGCCATCAGTGATCTCAGAACTTCTGGGGCCAACGTCCTGACTTTC
CAISDLRTSGANVLTF
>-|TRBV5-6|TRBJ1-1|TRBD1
TGTGCCAGCAGCACGACAGGGAAGAACACTGAAGCTTTCTTT
CASSTTGKNTEAFF
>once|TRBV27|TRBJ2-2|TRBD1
TGTGCCAGCAGTCCACGGACAGGGTGGGCCACCGGGGAGCTGTTTTTT
CASSPRTGWATGELFF
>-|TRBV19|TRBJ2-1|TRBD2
TGTGCCAGTAGTGGCCAACTAGCGGGAGCCCGGTATGAGCAGTTCTTC
CASSGQLAGARYEQFF
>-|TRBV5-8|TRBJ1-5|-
TGTGCCAGCAGCTTTTCTCTTGTCAGAAATCAGCCCCAGCATTTT
CASSFSLVRNQPQHF
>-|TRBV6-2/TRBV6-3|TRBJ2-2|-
TGTGCCAGCAGTTACGGGTCAGGTTATACCGGGGAGCTGTTTTTT
CASSYGSGYTGELFF
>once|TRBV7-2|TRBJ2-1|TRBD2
TGTGCCAGCATGGCCAAGACTAGCGGCCACAATGAGCAGTTCTTC
CASMAKTSGHNEQFF
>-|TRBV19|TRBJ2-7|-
TGTGCCAGTAGCCCCCTGACTCGTCGAGGGGTCTACGAGCAGTACTTC
CASSPLTRRGVYEQYF
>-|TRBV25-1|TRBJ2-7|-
TGTGCCACCGGGAGTACCTACGAGCAGTACTTC
CATGSTYEQYF
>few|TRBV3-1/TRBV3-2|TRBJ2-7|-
TGTGCCAGCAGCCAATCTCGGACGGTCAGCTCCTACGAGCAGTACTTC
CASSQSRTVSSYEQYF
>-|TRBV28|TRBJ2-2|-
TGTGCCAGCACTCAGGGGTTGAGCACCGGGGAGCTGTTTTTT
CASTQGLSTGELFF
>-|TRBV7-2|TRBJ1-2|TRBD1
TGTGCCAGCAGCTCCGAGACAGGGGGCCTCTATGGCTACACCTTC
CASSSETGGLYGYTF
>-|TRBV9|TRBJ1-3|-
TGTGCCAGCAGCGTAGCAGGGCCCGGTCCTGGAAACACCATATATTTT
CASSVAGPGPGNTIYF
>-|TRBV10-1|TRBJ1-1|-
TGCGCCAGCGCGGAGGGTCCCGTTGGTGAAGCTTTCTTT
CASAEGPVGEAFF
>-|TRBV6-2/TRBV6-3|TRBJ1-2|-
TGTGCCAGCAGTCGTCAGGGGAGAAATGGCTACACCTTC
CASSRQGRNGYTF
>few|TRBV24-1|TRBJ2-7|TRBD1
TGTGCCACCAGTGGGACAGGACCCGTACACGAGCAGTACTTC
CATSGTGPVHEQYF
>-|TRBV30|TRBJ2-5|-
TGTGCCTGGACAGACCAAGAGACCCAGTACTTC
CAWTDQETQYF
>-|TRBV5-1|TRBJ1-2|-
TGCGCCAGCAGCCCCGCGAACTATGGCTACACCTTC
CASSPANYGYTF
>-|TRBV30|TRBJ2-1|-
TGTGCCTGGAGTGTACCAGGGACTCCTTTGTTCTTC
CAWSVPGTPLFF
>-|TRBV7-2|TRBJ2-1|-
TGTGCCAGCAGCTTAGACGGGGTGGGTGAGCAGTTCTTC
CASSLDGVGEQFF
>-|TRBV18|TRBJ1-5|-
TGTGCCAGCTCACCGACAGGAACCAATCAGCCCCAGCATTTT
CASSPTGTNQPQHF
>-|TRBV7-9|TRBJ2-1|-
TGTGCCAGCAGCTCCGAGGGCTATGAGCAGTTCTTC
CASSSEGYEQFF
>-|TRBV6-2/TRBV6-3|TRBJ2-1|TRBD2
TGTGCCAGCAGTCATCCGGGACTAGCGGGAGTAAACTACAATGAGCAGTTCTTC
CASSHPGLAGVNYNEQFF
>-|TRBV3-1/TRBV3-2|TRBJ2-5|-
TGTGCCAGCAGCCAGACAGACAGCCAAGAGACCCAGTACTTC
CASSQTDSQETQYF
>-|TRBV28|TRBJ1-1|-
TGTGCCAGCAGTTCGAACAGCCTGAACACTGAAGCTTTCTTT
CASSSNSLNTEAFF
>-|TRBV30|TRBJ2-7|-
TGTGCCTGGAGTGTACAATCTGGGGGCGAGCAGTACTTC
CAWSVQSGGEQYF
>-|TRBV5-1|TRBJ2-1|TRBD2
TGCGCCAGCAGCTTGGCTAGCGGGAGTATGGGTGAGCAGTTCTTC
CASSLASGSMGEQFF
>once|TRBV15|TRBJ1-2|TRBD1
TGTGCCACCAGCAGAGATTTAGACAGGGTCTCCTATGGCTACACCTTC
CATSRDLDRVSYGYTF
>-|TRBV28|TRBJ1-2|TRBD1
TGTGCCAGCAGAATTACAGGGGGCTCGGGTGGCTACACCTTC
CASRITGGSGGYTF
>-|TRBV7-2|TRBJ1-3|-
TGTGCCAGCAGCTCCCGCCCTAGAGCAGGAAACACCATATATTTT
CASSSRPRAGNTIYF
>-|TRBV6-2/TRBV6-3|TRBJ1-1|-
TGTGCCAGCAGTTACTCGGGCGGATTAATGAACACTGAAGCTTTCTTT
CASSYSGGLMNTEAFF
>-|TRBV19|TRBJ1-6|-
TGTGCCAGTAGGCTAGGGGGGAATAATTCACCCCTCCACTTT
CASRLGGNNSPLHF
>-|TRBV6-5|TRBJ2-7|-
TGTGCCAGCAGTACCCCGATCTTCTACGAGCAGTACTTC
CASSTPIFYEQYF
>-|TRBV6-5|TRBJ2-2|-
TGTGCCAGCAGTCCCAGCGGGTCGGGCACCGGGGAGCTGTTTTTT
CASSPSGSGTGELFF
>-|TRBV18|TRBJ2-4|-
TGTGCCAGCTCACCGGGAAGAGAAAACATTCAGTACTTC
CASSPGRENIQYF
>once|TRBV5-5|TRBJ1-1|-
TGTGCCAGCAGCCAGACAGTGAACACTGAAGCTTTCTTT
CASSQTVNTEAFF
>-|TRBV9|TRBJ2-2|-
TGTGCCAGCTCTCTCGGACACGCGAACACCGGGGAGCTGTTTTTT
CASSLGHANTGELFF
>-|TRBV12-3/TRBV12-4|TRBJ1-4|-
TGTGCCAGCAGTTTAGCGGCTAATGAAAAACTGTTTTTT
CASSLAANEKLFF
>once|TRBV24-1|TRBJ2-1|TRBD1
TGTGCCACCAGTGATTTAGGGGACAGGGGTAACAATGAGCAGTTCTTC
CATSDLGDRGNNEQFF
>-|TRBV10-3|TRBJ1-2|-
TGTGCCATCAGTGAGTCGCTCGACAGCAATGGCTACACCTTC
CAISESLDSNGYTF
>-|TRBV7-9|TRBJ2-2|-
TGTGCCAGCAGCCCGCCCCTATTCACAGGGACCGGGGAGCTGTTTTTT
CASSPPLFTGTGELFF
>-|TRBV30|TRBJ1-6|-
TGTGCCTGGAGTGCGGGACGGACTAGCTCCTATAATTCACCCCTCCACTTT
CAWSAGRTSSYNSPLHF
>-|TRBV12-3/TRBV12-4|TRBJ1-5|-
TGTGCCAGCAAGGGGTGGAGGGATCAGCCCCAGCATTTT
CASKGWRDQPQHF
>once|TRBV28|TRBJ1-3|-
TGTGCCAGCAGTCCGCGGGGGTTCTCGGGAAACACCATATATTTT
CASSPRGFSGNTIYF
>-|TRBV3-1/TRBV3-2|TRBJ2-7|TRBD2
TGTGCCAGCAGCCAAGTCGGGACTAGCGGGATTTACGAGCAGTACTTC
CASSQVGTSGIYEQYF
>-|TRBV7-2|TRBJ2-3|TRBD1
TGTGCCAGCAGCACCCGGACAGGGGGCGGCACAGATACGCAGTATTTT
CASSTRTGGGTDTQYF
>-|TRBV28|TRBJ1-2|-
TGTGCCAGCAGTTTCCGGGGGCGATATGGCTACACCTTC
CASSFRGRYGYTF
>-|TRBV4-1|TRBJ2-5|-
TGCGCCAGCCAGGGGTATCAAGAGACCCAGTACTTC
CASQGYQETQYF
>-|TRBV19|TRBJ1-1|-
TGTGCCAGTAGTATCCCCGGCACTACGAACACTGAAGCTTTCTTT
CASSIPGTTNTEAFF
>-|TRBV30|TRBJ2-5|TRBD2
TGTGCCTGGTCTAGCGGAAGGGTTGGGTACCAAGAGACCCAGTACTTC
CAWSSGRVGYQETQYF
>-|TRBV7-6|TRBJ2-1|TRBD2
TGTGCCAGCACCCTAGCGGGAGGGCAATCCTACAATGAGCAGTTCTTC
CASTLAGGQSYNEQFF
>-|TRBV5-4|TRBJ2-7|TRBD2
TGTGCCAGCAGCTTGAAGGTGGTAGCGGGAGACGAGCAGTACTTC
CASSLKVVAGDEQYF
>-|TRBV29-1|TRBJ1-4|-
TGCAGCGTTAAGGGGAACACTCAAGTCGAAAAACTGTTTTTT
CSVKGNTQVEKLFF
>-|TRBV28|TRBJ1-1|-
TGTGCCAGCAGGCTAGCCTGGGTTAACACTGAAGCTTTCTTT
CASRLAWVNTEAFF
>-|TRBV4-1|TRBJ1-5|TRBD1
TGCGCCAGCAGCCGAACCGGGACAGGGGGCAATCAGCCCCAGCATTTT
CASSRTGTGGNQPQHF
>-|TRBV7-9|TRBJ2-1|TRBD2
TGTGCCAGCAGCTCTAGAGGGACTACGTTTTACAATGAGCAGTTCTTC
CASSSRGTTFYNEQFF